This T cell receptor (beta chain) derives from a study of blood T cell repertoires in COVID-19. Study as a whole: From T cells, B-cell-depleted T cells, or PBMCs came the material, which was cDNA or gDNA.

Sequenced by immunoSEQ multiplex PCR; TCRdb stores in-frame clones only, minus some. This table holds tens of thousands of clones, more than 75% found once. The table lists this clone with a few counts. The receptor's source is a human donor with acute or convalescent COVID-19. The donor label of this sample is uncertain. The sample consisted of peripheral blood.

CDR3 protein: CASSSRQTSTDTQYF. DNA for the CDR3: TGTGCCAGCAGTTCCCGACAGACTAGCACAGATACGCAGTATTTT. This chain joins TRBV11-3 and TRBJ2-3; a possible D gene is TRBD1 (5 bases). This CDR3 has 15 amino acids. CDR1 and CDR2 from the germline V gene are SGHNT and YENEEA. With 6 bases removed from V and 0 bases from J, the gap between germline ends came to 13 bases.